This T cell receptor (beta chain) came from a study of blood T cell repertoires in COVID-19. For the study at large: Nucleic acid was either cDNA or gDNA, and it came from T cells, B-cell-depleted T cells, or PBMCs.

This CDR3 has 16 residues. Germline V gives CDR1 LNHDA, CDR2 SQIVND (reference sequence). V gave up 0 bases and J gave up 5 bases, with 11 bases separating them. In the original processing: Counts of nucleated cells, estimated from reference gene primer amplification, were obtained. Clones were read by immunoSEQ multiplex PCR, and TCRdb kept only the in-frame ones, dropping some. V, J and clone size derive from that table, while D and trimming were established from the DNA sequence. The top ten hold approximately 20% of the sample, which has about 25,000 clones, roughly 89% seen once. V and J are TRBV19 and TRBJ2-6, with D perhaps matching TRBD2 (5 bases). The sequenced material came from peripheral blood. This TCR was sampled from a human donor in a cohort sampled during active COVID-19. The DNA for the CDR3 is TGTGCCAGTAGTATAGACCGAGGGTGGTGGGCCAACGTCCTGACTTTC. Protein product: CASSIDRGWWANVLTF.